This T cell receptor (beta chain) was observed in a study of shared clonotypes between healthy human individuals. V gave up 4 bases and J gave up 4 bases, with 15 bases separating them. Per germline, CDR1 SGHRS and CDR2 YFSETQ. The CDR3 runs 14 residues. The naive CD8 population came from CD45RO-negative cells selected for CCR7, without terminally differentiated effector memory CD45RA+ cells. Produced via immunoSEQ multiplex PCR; TCRdb's table is partial and in-frame only. The sample yields millions of clones, roughly 91% seen once. Input material: naive CD8+ T cells from PBMCs. The chain couples TRBV5-1 to TRBJ2-7; a possible D gene is TRBD2 (5 bases). The TCR was taken from a man aged 18 to 29 in good health. Some clones in this sample may be carry-over from other donors' samples. The CDR3: CASSPRGSAYEQYF. The CDR3 DNA reads as TGCGCCAGCAGCCCCCGGGGAAGCGCGTACGAGCAGTACTTC.